Sequencing of this TCR beta chain was carried out in a study of CD8 T cells in ankylosing spondylitis. Study outcomes and limitations: Disease-linked clones displayed a CD8+ phenotype and appeared relatively rarely in peripheral blood. Disease-associated clones were reportedly significantly overrepresented in matched ankylosing spondylitis synovial fluid. A motif of 7 to 9 highly homologous TCR beta variants was seen as apparently characteristic of ankylosing spondylitis blood. Some motif variants were previously reported in reactive arthritis synovial fluid and blood.

This CDR3 comprises 14 residues. The J segment lost 7 bases and the V segment lost 6 bases, leaving 10 bases of the junction unmatched. This clonotype was seen more than once but under ten times. Its antigen remains unknown. TCRdb fed the 5' RACE reads into MiXCR, producing one record per CDR3 protein. The sample shows 450,000 to 550,000 distinct CDR3 sequences, less than 6% of them seen only once. The chain combines TRBV12-3 or TRBV12-4 with TRBJ2-7, with TRBD1 identical over 9 bases. The sequenced sample was blood, either unsorted or a sorted T cell fraction (not recorded which). The receptor was derived from a male donor with ankylosing spondylitis. DNA of the CDR3: TGTGCCAGCAGAAAACAGGGGGCTCGGGGTGAGCAGTACTTC. Encoded protein: CASRKQGARGEQYF.